This entry features one T cell receptor (beta chain) sequence. Its antigen is currently unknown. This sample was included in a study of lymphopenia after photon versus proton radiotherapy. The data were produced by immunoSEQ multiplex PCR, yet TCRdb's version contains in-frame clones alone and is incomplete. The table includes fewer than 50,000 clones, about 85% detected once. This CDR3 has 19 amino acids. Germline CDR1 reads SGHRS; CDR2 reads YFSETQ. The junction had 17 bases not matched to a gene; V was cut back by 0 bases and J by 4 bases. Study findings and constraints: Post-nadir diversity loss with photons came from oligoclonal expansion, particularly CD8+ Temra cells. Survival link was tested only in deceased patients; proton benefit remains a possibility.

This TCR was recovered from a man between 35 and 55 years old with gastric cancer. This rearrangement joins TRBV5-1 to TRBJ1-2, with 8 bases lining up with TRBD1. The sample was peripheral blood, taken from a patient treated with photon-based radiotherapy. The CDR3 DNA follows: TGCGCCAGCAGCTTGGCGTCCCGGGACAGGAGGTCTCTCTTCTATGGCTACACCTTC. Residues: CASSLASRDRRSLFYGYTF.